Shown below are 32 T cell receptor beta chains from a single sample sequenced in a study of patients with pleural tuberculosis. Each CDR3 protein is one row after TCRdb ran MiXCR on the reads. The table lists under 55,000 distinct CDR3 sequences, around 6.7% of them singletons, with roughly 15% in the top ten. These receptors were obtained from a human donor with pleural tuberculosis.

This clonotype was counted between two and nine times. The chain has TRBV30 and TRBJ2-1; D ambiguous. CDR1 and CDR2 from the germline V gene are GTSNPN and SVGIG (reference sequence). The CDR3 is 11 residues long. V was cut by 4 bases and J by 7 bases, with 8 bases left in between. As DNA, the CDR3 is TGTGCCTGGATGGGTGGAAATGAGCAGTTCTTC. This translates into CAWMGGNEQFF. The variable domain in full, completed from reference TRBV30 and TRBJ2-1, reads SQTIHQWPATLVQPVGSPLSLECTVEGTSNPNLYWYRQAAGRGLQLLFYSVGIGQISSEVPQNLSASRPQDRQFILSSKKLLLSDSGFYLCAWMGGNEQFFGPGTRLTVL.

This clonotype was found many times. CDR3 amino acids: CATSDSVSSNQPQHF. Here the CDR3 DNA reads TGTGCCACCAGTGACTCGGTCAGCAGCAATCAGCCCCAGCATTTT. The V call is TRBV24-1, the J call TRBJ1-5; no clear D. Looked up from germline, CDR1 is KGHDR and CDR2 is SFDVKD. Trimming stripped 4 bases from V and 1 base from J, with 10 bases between. The CDR3 spans 15 residues.

The chain employs TRBV9 and TRBJ2-3, with 7 bases that match TRBD2. CDR3 length: 16 residues. V was pared by 0 bases and J by 0 bases, with 4 bases of the junction left unmatched. The V gene's germline CDR1 is SGDLS and CDR2 YYNGEE. Here the CDR3 reads CASSVVEGGSTDTQYF. CDR3 DNA: TGTGCCAGCAGCGTAGTGGAGGGAGGGAGCACAGATACGCAGTATTTT.

This clonotype was counted at least ten times. The rearrangement joins TRBV29-1 to TRBJ1-1; tentative D call: TRBD1 (5 bases). The germline V gene has CDR1 SQVTM and CDR2 ANQGSEA. This CDR3 spans 14 amino acids. Between the trimmed V and J ends, which lost 4 bases and 7 bases, there was a span of 19 bases. The CDR3 is CSVAYSGRQGEAFF. The DNA of the CDR3 is TGCAGCGTTGCTTACAGTGGAAGGCAGGGTGAAGCTTTCTTT.

This clonotype was seen ten or more times. The gene calls are TRBV20-1 and TRBJ2-7, with D possibly being TRBD2 (6 bases). V shed 1 base and J shed 3 bases, with 10 bases lying between them. CDR1 and CDR2 (germline): DFQATT, SNEGSKA (reference sequence). CDR3 size: 13 residues. The CDR3 DNA is TGCAGTGCTAGAGTTGGGGGGAGCTACGAGCAGTACTTC. Protein product: CSARVGGSYEQYF.

This clonotype was detected ten times or more. This chain links TRBV11-1 with TRBJ1-2, with D uncertain. Germline V lookup: CDR1 SGHAT, CDR2 FQDESV (reference sequence). Trimming took 7 bases from V and 4 from J, leaving 13 bases between them. The CDR3 runs to 13 residues. CDR3 nucleotides: TGTGCCAGCACCACCTGGCAGATCTATGGCTACACCTTC. It encodes CASTTWQIYGYTF.

This clonotype was picked up many times. This CDR3 is CASSPRDSEQFF. In DNA, the CDR3 is TGTGCCAGCAGCCCCCGGGATTCCGAGCAGTTCTTC. V and J are TRBV7-6 and TRBJ2-1, with a weak D call TRBD2 (5 bases). V shed 5 bases and J shed 10 bases, with 12 bases lying between them. The CDR3 extends over 12 amino acids. The germline CDR1 and CDR2 sequences are SGHVS and FNYEAQ.

This clonotype was counted many times. V usage is TRBV11-2 and J usage is TRBJ2-3; perhaps TRBD1 as D (6 bases). The CDR3 runs 14 residues. The germline V gene encodes CDR1 SGHAT and CDR2 FQNNGV. Trimming left V 7 bases short and J 1 base short, with 12 bases between. CDR3 protein: CASIPGAGTDTQYF. In DNA form, the CDR3 reads TGTGCCAGCATCCCAGGGGCGGGCACAGATACGCAGTATTTT.

This clonotype showed up many times. CDR3 in amino acids: CASSLKYGADTQYF. CDR3 DNA: TGTGCCAGCAGCTTAAAGTATGGGGCAGATACGCAGTATTTT. V and J are TRBV7-6 and TRBJ2-3, with D hard to call. CDR1 and CDR2 (germline): SGHVS, FNYEAQ. V lost 2 bases and J 4 bases, leaving 10 bases between the germline ends. This CDR3 spans 14 amino acids.

The chain links TRBV12-3 or TRBV12-4 to TRBJ2-7; TRBD2 aligns across 7 bases. This CDR3 is built from 13 residues. With V trimmed by 3 bases and J by 7 bases, 6 bases remained unmatched. The CDR3 is CASSLGREREQYF. The CDR3 DNA follows: TGTGCCAGCAGTTTGGGGCGGGAGCGGGAGCAGTACTTC.

This clonotype was recorded many times. V usage is TRBV28 and J usage is TRBJ2-5, with 7 bases fitting TRBD1. Trimming cost V 2 bases and J 4 bases; bases outside gene matches: 7. CDR1 MDHEN and CDR2 SYDVKM come from the germline V gene. The CDR3 extends over 15 amino acids. The CDR3 here is CASSLGGTERETQYF. As DNA, the CDR3 is TGTGCCAGCAGTTTAGGTGGGACAGAGAGAGAGACCCAGTACTTC.

This clonotype was detected only a few times. The chain carries TRBV5-1 and TRBJ2-7; 10 bases match TRBD1. The V and J ends lost 3 bases and 4 bases, in that order; junction bases with no gene match: 7. Germline values: CDR1 SGHRS, CDR2 YFSETQ. There are 15 residues in the CDR3. Here the CDR3 DNA reads TGCGCCAGCAGCTCTCTAGACAGGGGGCCTTACGAGCAGTACTTC. This codes for CASSSLDRGPYEQYF. The full variable domain, in which reference TRBV5-1 and TRBJ2-7 provide the parts outside the CDR3, is KAGVTQTPRYLIKTRGQQVTLSCSPISGHRSVSWYQQTPGQGLQFLFEYFSETQRNKGNFPGRFSGRQFSNSRSEMNVSTLELGDSALYLCASSSLDRGPYEQYFGPGTRLTVT.

A few counts support this clonotype. The chain links TRBV10-3 to TRBJ2-7; D may match TRBD1 or TRBD2 (5 bases each). Germline CDR1 reads ENHRY; CDR2 reads SYGVKD. This CDR3 comprises 14 residues. V lost 8 bases to trimming and J lost 6 bases, with 20 bases between them. CDR3 sequence: CAIGRRDSGLEQYF. Written as DNA, the CDR3 is TGTGCCATCGGGCGCAGGGATTCGGGGCTCGAGCAGTACTTC.

There are many counts of this clonotype. The J gene is TRBJ1-3, the V gene TRBV14; D not resolved. The CDR3 contains 16 residues. Germline CDR1 reads SGHDN; CDR2 reads FVKESK. V shed 0 bases and J shed 0 bases, with 9 bases lying between them. The DNA of the CDR3 is TGTGCCAGCAGCCAAGAAGGCCCGTACTCTGGAAACACCATATATTTT. Translating gives CASSQEGPYSGNTIYF.

This clonotype was counted at least ten times. CDR3 sequence reads: CASSQSANTEAFF. DNA for the CDR3: TGTGCCAGCAGCCAATCCGCGAACACTGAAGCTTTCTTT. The chain links TRBV3-1 to TRBJ1-1; D remains unclear. CDR3 size: 13 residues. Trimming left V 2 bases short and J 1 base short, with 5 bases between. Germline V gene data show CDR1 as LGHDT and CDR2 as YNNKEL (reference sequence).

This clonotype was counted at least ten times. The chain recombines TRBV3-1 with TRBJ2-2; D is possibly TRBD2 (5 bases). Germline assignment: CDR1 LGHDT and CDR2 YNNKEL (reference sequence). The CDR3 runs 15 residues. V lost 1 base to trimming and J lost 2 bases, with 8 bases between them. The CDR3 DNA reads TGTGCCAGCAGCCAAGGAGACTATAACACCGGGGAGCTGTTTTTT. Residues: CASSQGDYNTGELFF.

The chain joins TRBV10-3 to TRBJ2-1, with 10 bases aligning to TRBD1. In germline, CDR1 is ENHRY, CDR2 SYGVKD. Trimming removed 5 bases from V and 5 bases from J; junction bases left unmatched: 3. The CDR3 length is 14 residues. CDR3 coding DNA: TGTGCCATCAGTCAAGGACAGGGGGACAATGAGCAGTTCTTC. It yields the protein CAISQGQGDNEQFF.

At least ten counts were recorded for this clonotype. The rearrangement uses TRBV6-2 or TRBV6-3 and TRBJ1-1; 7 bases fit TRBD1. This CDR3 has 15 amino acids. The V gene's germline CDR1 is MNHEY and CDR2 SVGEGT. The trim removed 3 bases at V and 7 bases at J, leaving 11 bases unmatched. CDR3 bases: TGTGCCAGCAGTTATTTGCCAGCAGGGGGGGGTGAAGCTTTCTTT. Protein sequence: CASSYLPAGGGEAFF.

This clonotype has ten or more counts. The chain uses TRBV28 and TRBJ1-5; D remains unclear. Germline lookup yields CDR1 MDHEN and CDR2 SYDVKM. The CDR3 contains 13 residues. The V end was cut by 5 bases, the J end by 1 base, with 6 bases between. The CDR3 DNA reads as TGTGCCAGCAGTGGCGACAGCAATCAGCCCCAGCATTTT. It is translated as CASSGDSNQPQHF.

This clonotype was detected many times. The chain links TRBV12-3 or TRBV12-4 to TRBJ2-1, with a possible D match to TRBD1 (5 bases). The ends were cut back, 3 bases at V and 3 bases at J, with 9 bases in the middle. The CDR3 runs 14 residues. The CDR3 DNA follows: TGTGCCAGCAGTTTGGGGCAGAACTACAATGAGCAGTTCTTC. Residues: CASSLGQNYNEQFF.

In its sample, this clonotype was seen many times. V is TRBV20-1 and J is TRBJ2-7, with D possibly TRBD2 on 6 matching bases. Trimming pared 3 bases from V and 0 bases from J, leaving 6 bases between. Per germline, CDR1 DFQATT and CDR2 SNEGSKA (reference sequence). The CDR3 is 12 amino acids. CDR3: CSASGSSYEQYF. The CDR3 region has the DNA TGCAGTGCTAGCGGGAGCTCCTACGAGCAGTACTTC.

This clonotype was seen many times. The gene calls are TRBV6-2 or TRBV6-3 and TRBJ2-5; possibly TRBD1 or TRBD2 for D (5 bases each). Trimming took 0 bases from V and 3 from J, leaving 11 bases between them. The CDR3 runs to 15 residues. Per germline, CDR1 MNHEY and CDR2 SVGEGT. CDR3 loop: CASSYSRDGEETQYF. For the CDR3, the DNA is TGTGCCAGCAGTTACTCGAGGGACGGCGAAGAGACCCAGTACTTC.

This clonotype occurred many times. The rearrangement uses TRBV9 and TRBJ1-2, with D perhaps TRBD1 (6 bases). The V end lost 4 bases, the J end lost 8 bases, and 12 bases lay between the germline ends. Germline assignment: CDR1 SGDLS and CDR2 YYNGEE. The CDR3 spans 12 residues. Here the CDR3 reads CASSRQVYGYTF. The CDR3 bases are TGTGCCAGCAGCAGACAGGTGTACGGCTACACCTTC.

This clonotype was seen repeatedly, ten times or more. The V call is TRBV12-3 or TRBV12-4, the J call TRBJ1-1; possibly TRBD1 for D (6 bases). CDR3 length: 14 amino acids. V was pared by 8 bases and J by 7 bases, with 20 bases between. Here the CDR3 DNA reads TGTGCCAGCGGCCCCCCGGACAGAGAGTATGAAGCTTTCTTT. Translation gives CASGPPDREYEAFF.

This clonotype was found many times. This chain uses TRBV27 with TRBJ1-2, with D uncertain. There are 12 residues in the CDR3. Trimming shortened V by 2 bases and J by 5 bases, and 6 bases separated the two germline ends. Germline CDR1 MNHEY, CDR2 SMNVEV (reference sequence). In nucleotides, the CDR3 is TGTGCCAGCAGTTTACTTGGTTATGGCTACACCTTC. This encodes CASSLLGYGYTF.

This clonotype came up many times. V is TRBV15 and J is TRBJ1-2; D remains unclear. The CDR3 length is 11 residues. Looked up from germline, CDR1 is LNHNV and CDR2 is YYDKDF (reference sequence). Trimming took off 5 bases at V and 8 bases at J, with 9 bases between the two ends. The CDR3 reads CATSPRKGYTF. In DNA, the CDR3 is TGTGCCACCAGCCCCCGGAAGGGCTACACCTTC.

The V gene is TRBV11-2, the J gene TRBJ2-7; possibly TRBD2 for D (5 bases). V lost 1 base to trimming and J lost 3 bases, with 13 bases between them. Per germline, CDR1 SGHAT and CDR2 FQNNGV. The CDR3 totals 15 residues. CDR3 residues: CASSLGGRGFYEQYV. The DNA of the CDR3 is TGTGCCAGCAGCTTAGGTGGGCGCGGGTTCTACGAGCAGTACGTC.

This clonotype has at least ten counts. The chain links TRBV20-1 to TRBJ1-1; no clear D gene. Trimming removed 3 bases from V and 6 bases from J, with 8 bases in between. The CDR3 has 11 residues. Germline lookup yields CDR1 DFQATT and CDR2 SNEGSKA (reference sequence). The CDR3 bases are TGCAGTGCTAGGACGGGTCCTGAAGCTTTCTTT. It is translated as CSARTGPEAFF.

This clonotype was found many times. The chain carries TRBV11-2 and TRBJ1-1; no reliable D call. The V end was cut by 1 base, the J end by 3 bases, with 6 bases between. Looked up from germline, CDR1 is SGHAT and CDR2 is FQNNGV. The CDR3 runs to 13 residues. CDR3 sequence: CASSLVTYTEAFF. The CDR3 bases are TGTGCCAGCAGCTTAGTTACTTACACTGAAGCTTTCTTT.

This clonotype was seen many times. The rearrangement links TRBV11-2 to TRBJ1-1; D remains ambiguous. This CDR3 is built from 13 residues. V lost 4 bases and J 1 base, leaving 7 bases between the germline ends. The germline CDR1 and CDR2 sequences are SGHAT and FQNNGV. CDR3: CASSSRQNTEAFF. The CDR3 nucleotides are TGTGCCAGCAGCTCAAGACAGAACACTGAAGCTTTCTTT.

This clonotype turned up a few times. The rearrangement joins TRBV11-2 to TRBJ1-1; a possible D gene is TRBD1 (6 bases). This CDR3 has 14 amino acids. Germline CDR1 and CDR2: SGHAT and FQNNGV. Trimming stripped 6 bases from V and 5 bases from J, with 16 bases between. CDR3 nucleotide sequence: TGTGCCAGCAGTTTCGGGGGGCGCCAAACTGAAGCTTTCTTT. Protein sequence: CASSFGGRQTEAFF.

The table lists this clonotype with many counts. The gene calls are TRBV11-2 and TRBJ2-5; 7 bases align to TRBD1. Germline V gene data show CDR1 as SGHAT and CDR2 as FQNNGV. This CDR3 comprises 13 residues. Trimming removed 4 bases from V and 2 bases from J; junction bases left unmatched: 1. DNA of the CDR3: TGTGCCAGCAGCTACAGGGGTCAAGAGACCCAGTACTTC. This gives the protein CASSYRGQETQYF.